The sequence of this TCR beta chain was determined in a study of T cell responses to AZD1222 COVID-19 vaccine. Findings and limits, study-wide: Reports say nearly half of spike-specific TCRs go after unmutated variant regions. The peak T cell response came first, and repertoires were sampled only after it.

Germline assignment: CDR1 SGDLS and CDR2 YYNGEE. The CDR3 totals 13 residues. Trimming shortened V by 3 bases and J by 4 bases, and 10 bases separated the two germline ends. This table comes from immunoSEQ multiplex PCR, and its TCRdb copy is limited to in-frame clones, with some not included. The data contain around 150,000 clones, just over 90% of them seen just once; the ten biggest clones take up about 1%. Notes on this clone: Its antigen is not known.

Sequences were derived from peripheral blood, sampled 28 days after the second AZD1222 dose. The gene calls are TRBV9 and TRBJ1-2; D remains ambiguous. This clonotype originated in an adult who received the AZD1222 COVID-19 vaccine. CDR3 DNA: TGTGCCAGCAGCGCCGGGCCAAGCTATGGCTACACCTTC. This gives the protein CASSAGPSYGYTF.